This T cell receptor (beta chain) came from a study of shared clonotypes between healthy human individuals. Study at large: Samples came from a couple of female and three male donors aged 18 to 49. Findings and caveats of the study: Shared clonotypes across all four donors exceeded non-shared ones in generation probability. Naive subsets tended to show greater estimated richness than memory subsets.

Those who donated were healthy HIV-negative adults, with no recent acute infections or vaccinations reported. A note on this clone: Its antigen is not identified.

This CDR3 is 13 amino acids long. Here immunoSEQ multiplex PCR was the method, and the copy in TCRdb shows in-frame clones only, minus some. This sample has about 690,000 clones, with roughly 91% found just once. The sequence derives from a man younger than 30 in good health. Some clones in this sample may be carry-over from other donors' samples. The source material was memory CD8+ T cells from PBMCs. Subset reported: CD45RO+ cells pooled with CCR7-negative TemRA cells. This chain links TRBV21-1 with TRBJ2-7; the table's D call TRBD1 went unverified against the DNA. TRBV21-1 is a pseudogene. The CDR3 here is CANDGQEPYEQYF. The CDR3 nucleotides are TGTGCCAACGATGGACAGGAGCCCTACGAGCAGTACTTC.